The source of this TCR beta chain is a study of response to subunit inactivated influenza vaccine. Whole-study results and caveats: It was the authors' suggestion that each seasonal influenza vaccination recruits few new T cells.

Comment on this clonotype: As yet, its antigen is unknown.

This CDR3 is 13 amino acids long. Germline V gene data show CDR1 as SGDLS and CDR2 as YYNGEE. The ends were cut back, 1 base at V and 9 bases at J, with 11 bases in the middle. TCRdb reprocessed the RT-PCR reads with MiXCR, giving one entry per CDR3 protein. Of hundreds of thousands of distinct CDR3 sequences listed, roughly 25% are singletons. Sequencing used CD4+ T cells sorted from PBMCs, obtained roughly 5 days after vaccination. The chain is built from TRBV9 and TRBJ2-1, with a weak D call TRBD1 (5 bases). The sequence came from a man between 45 and 60 years old who received an inactivated influenza vaccine. CDR3 sequence (DNA): TGTGCCAGCAGCGTACAGGACAATCGTGAGCAGTTCTTC. Encoded protein: CASSVQDNREQFF. Full variable domain (missing parts from reference TRBV9 and TRBJ2-1): DSGVTQTPKHLITATGQRVTLRCSPRSGDLSVYWYQQSLDQGLQFLIQYYNGEERAKGNILERFSAQQFPDLHSELNLSSLELGDSALYFCASSVQDNREQFFGPGTRLTVL.